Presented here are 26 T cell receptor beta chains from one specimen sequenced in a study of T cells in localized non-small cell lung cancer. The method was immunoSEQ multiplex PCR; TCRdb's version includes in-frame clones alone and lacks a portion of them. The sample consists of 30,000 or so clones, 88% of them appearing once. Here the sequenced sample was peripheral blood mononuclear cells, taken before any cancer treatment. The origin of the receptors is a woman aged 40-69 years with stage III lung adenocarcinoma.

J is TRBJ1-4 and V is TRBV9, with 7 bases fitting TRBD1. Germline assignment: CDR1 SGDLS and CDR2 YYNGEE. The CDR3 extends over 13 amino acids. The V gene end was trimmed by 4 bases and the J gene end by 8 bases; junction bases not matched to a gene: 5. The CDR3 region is CASSQEQGEKLFF. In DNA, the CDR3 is TGTGCCAGCAGCCAGGAACAGGGGGAAAAACTGTTTTTT.

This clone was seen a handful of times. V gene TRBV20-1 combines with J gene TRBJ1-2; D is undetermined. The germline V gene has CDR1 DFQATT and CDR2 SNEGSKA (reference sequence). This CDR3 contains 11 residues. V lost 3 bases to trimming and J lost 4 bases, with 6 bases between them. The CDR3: CSASEFYGYTF. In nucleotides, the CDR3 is TGCAGTGCTAGCGAATTCTATGGCTACACCTTC.

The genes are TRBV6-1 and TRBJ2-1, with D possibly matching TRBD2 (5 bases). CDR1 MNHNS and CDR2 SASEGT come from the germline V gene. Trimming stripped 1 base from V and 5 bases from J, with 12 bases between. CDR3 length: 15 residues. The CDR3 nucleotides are TGTGCCAGCAGTGAAGTAAGCGGAACCCACAATGAGCAGTTCTTC. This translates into CASSEVSGTHNEQFF.

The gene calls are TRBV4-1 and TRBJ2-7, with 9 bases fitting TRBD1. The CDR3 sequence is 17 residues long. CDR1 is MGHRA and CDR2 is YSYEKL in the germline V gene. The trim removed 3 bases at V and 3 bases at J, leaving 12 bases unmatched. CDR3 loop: CASSHRAAGTGIYEQYF. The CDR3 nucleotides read TGCGCCAGCAGCCACCGGGCCGCGGGGACAGGGATCTACGAGCAGTACTTC.

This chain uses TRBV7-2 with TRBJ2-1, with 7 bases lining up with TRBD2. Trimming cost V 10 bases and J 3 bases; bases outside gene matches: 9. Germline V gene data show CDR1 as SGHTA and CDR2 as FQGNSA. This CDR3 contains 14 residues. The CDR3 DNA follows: TGTGCCACCCCCTCGGCGGGGGTCTACAATGAGCAGTTCTTC. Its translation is CATPSAGVYNEQFF.

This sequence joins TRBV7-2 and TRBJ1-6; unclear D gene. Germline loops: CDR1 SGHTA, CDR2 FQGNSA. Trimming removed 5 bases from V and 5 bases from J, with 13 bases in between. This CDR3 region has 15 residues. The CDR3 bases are TGTGCCAGCAGCGCGCGACAATCAGATAATTCACCCCTCCACTTT. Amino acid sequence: CASSARQSDNSPLHF. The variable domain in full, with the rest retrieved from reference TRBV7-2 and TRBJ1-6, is GAGVSQSPSNKVTEKGKDVELRCDPISGHTALYWYRQSLGQGLEFLIYFQGNSAPDKSGLPSDRFSAERTGGSVSTLTIQRTQQEDSAVYLCASSARQSDNSPLHFGNGTRLTVT.

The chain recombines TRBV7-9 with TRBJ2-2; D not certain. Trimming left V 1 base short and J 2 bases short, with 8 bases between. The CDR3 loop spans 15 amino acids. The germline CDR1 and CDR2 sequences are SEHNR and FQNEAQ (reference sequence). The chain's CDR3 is CASSLVSGNTGELFF. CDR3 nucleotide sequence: TGTGCCAGCAGCTTAGTGTCAGGAAACACCGGGGAGCTGTTTTTT.

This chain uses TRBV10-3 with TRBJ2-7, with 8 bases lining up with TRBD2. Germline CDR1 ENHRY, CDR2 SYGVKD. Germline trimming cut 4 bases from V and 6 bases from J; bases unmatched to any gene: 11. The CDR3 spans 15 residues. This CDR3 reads CAISARTGGQGEQYF. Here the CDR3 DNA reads TGTGCCATCAGTGCCCGGACGGGGGGGCAGGGCGAGCAGTACTTC.

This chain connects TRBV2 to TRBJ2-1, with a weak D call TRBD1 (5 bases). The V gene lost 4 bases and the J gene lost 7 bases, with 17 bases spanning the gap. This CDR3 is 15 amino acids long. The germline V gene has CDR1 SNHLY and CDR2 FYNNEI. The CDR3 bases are TGTGCCAGCAGTGTTAGCCAGGGCATGAGGAATGAGCAGTTCTTC. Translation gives CASSVSQGMRNEQFF.

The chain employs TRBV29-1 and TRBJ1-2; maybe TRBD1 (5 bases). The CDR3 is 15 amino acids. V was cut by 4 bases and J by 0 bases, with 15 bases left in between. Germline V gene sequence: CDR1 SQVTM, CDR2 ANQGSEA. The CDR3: CSVVPTVPSNYGYTF. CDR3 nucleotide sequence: TGCAGCGTTGTCCCGACAGTTCCCTCTAACTATGGCTACACCTTC.

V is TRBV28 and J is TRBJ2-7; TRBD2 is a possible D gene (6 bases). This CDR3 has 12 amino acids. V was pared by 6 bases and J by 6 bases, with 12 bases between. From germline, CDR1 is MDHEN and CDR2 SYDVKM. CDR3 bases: TGTGCCAGCAGCTTGGGGGGACCCGAGCAGTACTTC. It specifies CASSLGGPEQYF.

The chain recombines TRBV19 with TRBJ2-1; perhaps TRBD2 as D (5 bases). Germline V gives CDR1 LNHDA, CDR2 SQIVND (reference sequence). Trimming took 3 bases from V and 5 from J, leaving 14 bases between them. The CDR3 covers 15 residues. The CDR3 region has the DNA TGTGCCAGTAGTATTATTGCGGGTGCAGACAATGAGCAGTTCTTC. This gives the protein CASSIIAGADNEQFF. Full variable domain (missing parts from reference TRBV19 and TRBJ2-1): DGGITQSPKYLFRKEGQNVTLSCEQNLNHDAMYWYRQDPGQGLRLIYYSQIVNDFQKGDIAEGYSVSREKKESFPLTVTSAQKNPTAFYLCASSIIAGADNEQFFGPGTRLTVL.

The CDR3 loop reads CASSLGGVADRHQQETQYF. The CDR3 DNA follows: TGTGCCAGCAGCCTAGGGGGGGTAGCCGACAGGCACCAACAAGAGACCCAGTACTTC. The rearrangement uses TRBV5-6 and TRBJ2-5; perhaps TRBD2 as D (7 bases). Germline CDR1 reads SGHDT; CDR2 reads YYEEEE. Trimming took off 4 bases at V and 2 bases at J, with 27 bases between the two ends. This CDR3 comprises 19 residues.

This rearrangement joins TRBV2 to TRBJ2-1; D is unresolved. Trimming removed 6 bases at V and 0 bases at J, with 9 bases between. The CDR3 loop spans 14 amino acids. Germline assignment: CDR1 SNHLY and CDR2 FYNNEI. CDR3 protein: CASRGRSSYNEQFF. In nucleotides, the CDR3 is TGTGCCAGCAGGGGCAGGTCCTCCTACAATGAGCAGTTCTTC.

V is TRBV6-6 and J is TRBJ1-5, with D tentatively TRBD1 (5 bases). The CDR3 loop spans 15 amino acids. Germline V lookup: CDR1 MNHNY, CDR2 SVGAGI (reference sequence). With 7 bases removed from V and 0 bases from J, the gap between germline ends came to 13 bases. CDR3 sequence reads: CASTKDIYSNQPQHF. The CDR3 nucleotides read TGTGCCAGCACCAAGGACATCTATAGCAATCAGCCCCAGCATTTT.

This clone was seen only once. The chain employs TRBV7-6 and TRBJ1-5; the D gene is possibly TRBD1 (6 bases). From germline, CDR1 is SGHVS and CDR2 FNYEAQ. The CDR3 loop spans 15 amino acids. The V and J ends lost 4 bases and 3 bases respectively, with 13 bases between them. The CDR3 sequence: CASSYRVGPNQPQHF. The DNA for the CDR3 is TGTGCCAGCAGCTACAGGGTGGGGCCCAATCAGCCCCAGCATTTT.

The chain's CDR3 is CASSLARTSGYIQYF. Written as DNA, the CDR3 is TGTGCCAGCAGCTTAGCGCGGACTAGCGGGTACATTCAGTACTTC. The chain employs TRBV7-2 and TRBJ2-4, with 11 bases matching TRBD2. The CDR3 runs to 15 residues. Germline-derived CDR1 and CDR2 are SGHTA and FQGNSA. V was clipped by 0 bases and J by 8 bases; unmatched bases: 3.

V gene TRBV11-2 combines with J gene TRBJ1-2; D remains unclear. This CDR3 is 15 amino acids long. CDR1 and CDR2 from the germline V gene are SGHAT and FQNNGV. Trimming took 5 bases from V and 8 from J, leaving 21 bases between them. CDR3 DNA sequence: TGTGCCAGCAGCCACCGACCCCAGGAGGGAGGGGGCTACACCTTC. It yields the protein CASSHRPQEGGGYTF. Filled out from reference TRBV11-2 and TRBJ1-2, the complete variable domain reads EAGVAQSPRYKIIEKRQSVAFWCNPISGHATLYWYQQILGQGPKLLIQFQNNGVVDDSQLPKDRFSAERLKGVDSTLKIQPAKLEDSAVYLCASSHRPQEGGGYTFGSGTRLTVV.

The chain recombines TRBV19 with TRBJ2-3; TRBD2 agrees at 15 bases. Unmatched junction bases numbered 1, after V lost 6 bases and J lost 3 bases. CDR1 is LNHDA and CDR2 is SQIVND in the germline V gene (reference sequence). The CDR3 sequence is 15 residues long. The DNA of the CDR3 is TGTGCCAGTAGGGGGACTAGCGGGAGGACAGATACGCAGTATTTT. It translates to CASRGTSGRTDTQYF. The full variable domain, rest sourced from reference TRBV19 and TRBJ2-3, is DGGITQSPKYLFRKEGQNVTLSCEQNLNHDAMYWYRQDPGQGLRLIYYSQIVNDFQKGDIAEGYSVSREKKESFPLTVTSAQKNPTAFYLCASRGTSGRTDTQYFGPGTRLTVL.

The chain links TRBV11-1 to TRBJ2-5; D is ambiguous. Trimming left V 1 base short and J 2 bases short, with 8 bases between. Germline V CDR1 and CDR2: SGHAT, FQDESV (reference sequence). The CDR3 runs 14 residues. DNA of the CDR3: TGTGCCAGCAGCTTAGAAGTCTCTCAAGAGACCCAGTACTTC. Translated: CASSLEVSQETQYF.

CDR3 amino acids: CASMDRVGTEAFF. CDR3 bases: TGTGCCAGTATGGACAGGGTGGGGACTGAAGCTTTCTTT. The chain recombines TRBV19 with TRBJ1-1, with 8 positions matching TRBD1. The J segment lost 5 bases and the V segment lost 7 bases, leaving 6 bases of the junction unmatched. CDR3 length: 13 amino acids. Germline CDR1 and CDR2: LNHDA and SQIVND (reference sequence).

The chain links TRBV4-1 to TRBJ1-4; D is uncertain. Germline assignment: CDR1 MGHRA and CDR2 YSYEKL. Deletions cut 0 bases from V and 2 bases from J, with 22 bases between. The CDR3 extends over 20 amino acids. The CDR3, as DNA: TGCGCCAGCAGCCAAGAAGAAGAGAGTACCGATTGGGCGACTAATGAAAAACTGTTTTTT. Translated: CASSQEEESTDWATNEKLFF.

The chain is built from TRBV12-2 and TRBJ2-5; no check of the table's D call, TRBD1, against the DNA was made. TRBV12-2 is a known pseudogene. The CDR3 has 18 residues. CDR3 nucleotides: TGTGCAAGTCGCTTCGGTCTCGTGCAGGGCCTGTACCAAGAGACCCAGTACTTC. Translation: CASRFGLVQGLYQETQYF.

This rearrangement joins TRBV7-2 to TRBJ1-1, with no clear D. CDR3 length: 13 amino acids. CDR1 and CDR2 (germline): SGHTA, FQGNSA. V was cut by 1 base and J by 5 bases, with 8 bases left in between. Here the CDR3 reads CASSLVGRTEAFF. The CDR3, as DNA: TGTGCCAGCAGCTTAGTAGGGAGGACTGAAGCTTTCTTT.

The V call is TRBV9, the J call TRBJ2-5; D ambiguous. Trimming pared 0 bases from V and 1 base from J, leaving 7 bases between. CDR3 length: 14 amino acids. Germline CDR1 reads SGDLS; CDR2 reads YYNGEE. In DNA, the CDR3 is TGTGCCAGCAGCGTAGGGGCTATCCAAGAGACCCAGTACTTC. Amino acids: CASSVGAIQETQYF.

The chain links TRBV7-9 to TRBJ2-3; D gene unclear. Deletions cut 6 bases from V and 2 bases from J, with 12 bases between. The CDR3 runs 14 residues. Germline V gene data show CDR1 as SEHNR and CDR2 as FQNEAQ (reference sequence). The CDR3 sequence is CASSSRAFTDTQYF. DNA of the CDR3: TGTGCCAGCAGTTCCCGGGCCTTCACAGATACGCAGTATTTT. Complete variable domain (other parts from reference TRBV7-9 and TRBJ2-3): DTGVSQNPRHKITKRGQNVTFRCDPISEHNRLYWYRQTLGQGPEFLTYFQNEAQLEKSRLLSDRFSAERPKGSFSTLEIQRTEQGDSAMYLCASSSRAFTDTQYFGPGTRLTVL.